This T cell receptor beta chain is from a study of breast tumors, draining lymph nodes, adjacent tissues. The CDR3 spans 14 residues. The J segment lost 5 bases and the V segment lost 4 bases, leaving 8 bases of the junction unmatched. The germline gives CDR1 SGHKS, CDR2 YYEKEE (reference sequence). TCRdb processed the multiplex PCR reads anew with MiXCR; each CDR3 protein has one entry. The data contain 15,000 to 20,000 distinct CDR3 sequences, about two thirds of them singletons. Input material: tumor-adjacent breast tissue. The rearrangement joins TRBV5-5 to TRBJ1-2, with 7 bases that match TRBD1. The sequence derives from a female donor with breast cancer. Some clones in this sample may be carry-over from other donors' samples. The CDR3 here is CASSPDRDRYGYTF. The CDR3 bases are TGTGCCAGCAGCCCCGACAGGGACCGATATGGCTACACCTTC.